This TCR beta chain was observed in a study of memory CD4+ T cells and cytomegalovirus serostatus. The sort gate was single viable CD3+CD4+CD8-CD45RO+ cells for memory CD4+ T cells. In the original processing: Out-of-frame sequences were removed, leaving a few million distinct TCRbeta sequences. TCRdb's copy holds only in-frame clones and misses some; the assay was immunoSEQ multiplex PCR. V and J calls and clone size follow that table, whereas D and trimming were derived from the DNA. In the table there are roughly 28,000 clones, roughly three quarters of which are singletons. Study-level findings and limits: Of under 200 reported CMV TCRbeta sequences, 65 to 85 were found in memory CD4+ repertoires. The CMV-associated TCR signature appears largely within the CD4+ memory repertoire.

Germline loops: CDR1 SGHTA, CDR2 FQGNSA. This CDR3 spans 15 amino acids. Deletions cut 0 bases from V and 7 bases from J, with 15 bases between. As concerns this clone: The antigen is not known.

The TCR originated in an adult in good health and CMV-seronegative. The chain carries TRBV7-2 and TRBJ1-1; D perhaps matches TRBD1 (5 bases). Sequencing input: memory CD4+ T cells from blood. The DNA of the CDR3 is TGTGCCAGCAGCTTAGCGGTCATCGGGGGGTTTGAAGCTTTCTTT. Protein sequence: CASSLAVIGGFEAFF.